A single sample gave rise to the 32 T cell receptor beta chains below, sequenced in a study of OX40 agonist ivuxolimab in advanced cancers. Some clones are missing from TCRdb's copy, which holds only in-frame ones; the method was immunoSEQ multiplex PCR. This table holds tens of thousands of clones, nearly 75% found once. Sequenced material: CD4+ or CD8+ T cells sorted from blood, taken in a trial of the OX40 agonist ivuxolimab. These receptors were taken from an adult with an advanced solid tumor such as melanoma, head and neck, liver or kidney cancer.

V gene TRBV7-8 combines with J gene TRBJ2-1, with D unresolved. CDR1 SGHVS and CDR2 FQNEAQ come from the germline V gene. Trimming removed 1 base at V and 1 base at J, with 8 bases between. The CDR3 length is 15 residues. CDR3 loop: CASSLVGKSYNEQFF. In DNA, the CDR3 is TGTGCCAGCAGCTTAGTGGGGAAATCCTACAATGAGCAGTTCTTC. Together with reference TRBV7-8 and TRBJ2-1, the CDR3 gives the full variable domain: GAGVSQSPRYKVAKRGQDVALRCDPISGHVSLFWYQQALGQGPEFLTYFQNEAQLDKSGLPSDRFFAERPEGSVSTLKIQRTQQEDSAVYLCASSLVGKSYNEQFFGPGTRLTVL.

The V call is TRBV5-1, the J call TRBJ2-2; the match to TRBD1 covers 8 bases. Germline V gene data show CDR1 as SGHRS and CDR2 as YFSETQ. The CDR3 is made up of 16 amino acids. V gave up 4 bases and J gave up 4 bases; unmatched junction bases: 9. The CDR3 loop is CASSLPTGDFTGELFF. The CDR3 nucleotides are TGCGCCAGCAGCCTCCCGACAGGGGATTTCACCGGGGAGCTGTTTTTT.

Concerning this clone: A junction boundary mismatches the germline segment, possibly from a read error. The chain joins TRBV2 to TRBJ2-3, with D hard to call. This CDR3 region has 11 residues. The V gene's germline CDR1 is SNHLY and CDR2 FYNNEI. This chain's CDR3 is CAGSEDDTQYF. As DNA, the CDR3 is TGTGCCGGCAGTGAAGACGATACGCAGTATTTT.

Only a few counts were recorded for this clone. V gene TRBV4-1 combines with J gene TRBJ1-5, with unresolved D. V lost 1 base, J lost 6 bases, and 19 bases lay in between. This CDR3 is built from 17 residues. The germline gives CDR1 MGHRA, CDR2 YSYEKL. The CDR3 loop reads CASSQVDLLVYSQPQHF. The CDR3 DNA follows: TGCGCCAGCAGCCAAGTGGACCTTTTAGTCTACAGTCAGCCCCAGCATTTT.

There are a few counts of this clone. The chain recombines TRBV30 with TRBJ1-2; D may be TRBD1 (5 bases). The CDR3 loop spans 11 amino acids. Trimming removed 6 bases from V and 5 bases from J, with 10 bases in between. The germline V gene has CDR1 GTSNPN and CDR2 SVGIG (reference sequence). For the CDR3, the DNA is TGTGCCTGCCCCGGGGGTTATGGCTACACCTTC. Amino acids: CACPGGYGYTF. Filled out from reference TRBV30 and TRBJ1-2, the complete variable domain reads SQTIHQWPATLVQPVGSPLSLECTVEGTSNPNLYWYRQAAGRGLQLLFYSVGIGQISSEVPQNLSASRPQDRQFILSSKKLLLSDSGFYLCACPGGYGYTFGSGTRLTVV.

Remarks on this clone: Other nucleotide sequences from this sample produce the same CDR3. The chain recombines TRBV5-1 with TRBJ1-5, with D unresolved. The length of the CDR3 is 13 residues. With 4 bases removed from V and 6 bases from J, the gap between germline ends came to 11 bases. Germline CDR1 reads SGHRS; CDR2 reads YFSETQ. The CDR3 DNA sequence: TGCGCCAGCAGCAGCCAAGTGGGTCAGCCCCAGCATTTT. As protein: CASSSQVGQPQHF.

This chain connects TRBV29-1 to TRBJ2-4; D is ambiguous. Trimming took off 2 bases at V and 7 bases at J, with 12 bases between the two ends. The CDR3 spans 13 residues. Germline V gives CDR1 SQVTM, CDR2 ANQGSEA. In nucleotides, the CDR3 is TGCAGCGTTGAATCCTCTACCCCCAACATTCAGTACTTC. Amino acids: CSVESSTPNIQYF.

The gene calls are TRBV29-1 and TRBJ2-3, with TRBD2 matching over 9 bases. The trim removed 7 bases at V and 5 bases at J, leaving 13 bases unmatched. This CDR3 is 15 amino acids long. CDR1 and CDR2 from the germline V gene are SQVTM and ANQGSEA. In DNA, the CDR3 is TGCAGCGCCGACGGTAGCGGGGGAATAAGAGATACGCAGTATTTT. As protein: CSADGSGGIRDTQYF.

The J gene is TRBJ1-1, the V gene TRBV6-1, with D possibly TRBD1 on 5 matching bases. Germline CDR1 MNHNS, CDR2 SASEGT. Trimming removed 0 bases from V and 10 bases from J, with 15 bases in between. The CDR3 length is 14 residues. The CDR3 DNA reads TGTGCCAGCAGTGAAGCGGGGACTACCTTCTTAGCTTTCTTT. Encoded protein: CASSEAGTTFLAFF.

V gene TRBV6-6 combines with J gene TRBJ2-3; no firm D call. Germline loops: CDR1 MNHNY, CDR2 SVGAGI (reference sequence). The CDR3 loop spans 14 amino acids. Trimming took off 6 bases at V and 1 base at J, with 11 bases between the two ends. The CDR3 coding sequence is TGTGCCAGCAGATCTCCTCAGGGCACAGATACGCAGTATTTT. It specifies CASRSPQGTDTQYF.

This chain links TRBV6-5 with TRBJ1-1; no clear D gene. V shed 8 bases and J shed 1 base, with 11 bases lying between them. The CDR3 length is 13 residues. Germline CDR1 reads MNHEY; CDR2 reads SVGAGI. The CDR3 protein is CASGSKRNTEAFF. CDR3 in DNA: TGTGCCAGCGGATCCAAACGGAACACTGAAGCTTTCTTT.

The chain uses TRBV29-1 and TRBJ2-1; D perhaps matches TRBD1 (6 bases). This CDR3 comprises 12 residues. Trimming pared 7 bases from V and 7 bases from J, leaving 14 bases between. CDR1 SQVTM and CDR2 ANQGSEA come from the germline V gene. The CDR3 here is CSAAYRANEQFF. The CDR3 DNA reads TGCAGCGCTGCATACAGGGCGAATGAGCAGTTCTTC.

This chain links TRBV27 with TRBJ2-2; 8 bases fit TRBD1. J gave up 5 bases and V 0 bases, and 2 bases lay outside the gene matches. Germline V gives CDR1 MNHEY, CDR2 SMNVEV (reference sequence). This CDR3 has 15 amino acids. This CDR3 is CASSLSTGVTGELFF. The CDR3 DNA sequence: TGTGCCAGCAGTTTATCGACAGGGGTGACCGGGGAGCTGTTTTTT.

V usage is TRBV18 and J usage is TRBJ1-1; D perhaps matches TRBD1 (6 bases). Trimming took off 2 bases at V and 6 bases at J, with 13 bases between the two ends. CDR1 and CDR2 (germline): KGHSH, LQKENI. CDR3 length: 14 amino acids. The CDR3, as DNA: TGTGCCAGCTCACCAAGGGGGGGGGCCTCTGAAGCTTTCTTT. As protein: CASSPRGGASEAFF.

This rearrangement joins TRBV30 to TRBJ2-2, with 8 bases lining up with TRBD2. The germline CDR1 and CDR2 sequences are GTSNPN and SVGIG (reference sequence). V shed 4 bases, J shed 6 bases, and the junction held 4 bases outside the gene matches. The CDR3 sequence is 13 residues long. The CDR3 nucleotides read TGTGCCTGGAAAAGCGGGGGAGCCGGGGAGCTGTTTTTT. As protein: CAWKSGGAGELFF.

V usage is TRBV10-2 and J usage is TRBJ2-7, with 12 bases identical to TRBD1. CDR1 and CDR2 from the germline V gene are WSHSY and SAAADI. CDR3 size: 14 residues. Germline trimming cut 8 bases from V and 5 bases from J; bases unmatched to any gene: 7. In nucleotides, the CDR3 is TGCGCCAGCCATTGGGACAGGGGGCGCAACGAGCAGTACGTC. Translating gives CASHWDRGRNEQYV.

The rearrangement links TRBV25-1 to TRBJ1-5; the match to TRBD1 covers 11 bases. The V and J ends lost 3 bases and 1 base, in that order; junction bases with no gene match: 8. The CDR3 consists of 18 residues. CDR1 MGHDK and CDR2 SYGVNS come from the germline V gene. The CDR3 region is CASSDRDRGVRSNQPQHF. Written as DNA, the CDR3 is TGTGCCAGCAGTGACCGGGACAGGGGGGTGAGAAGCAATCAGCCCCAGCATTTT.

The V and J genes are TRBV11-2 and TRBJ2-7, with D perhaps TRBD1 or TRBD2 (5 bases each). Between the trimmed V and J ends, which lost 2 bases and 3 bases, there was a span of 11 bases. Germline V gene sequence: CDR1 SGHAT, CDR2 FQNNGV. The CDR3 covers 14 residues. CDR3 in DNA: TGTGCCAGCAGCTTATCCGGGACCAACTACGAGCAGTACTTC. Translated: CASSLSGTNYEQYF.

The chain couples TRBV2 to TRBJ1-6; D call uncertain. Per the germline V gene, CDR1 is SNHLY and CDR2 is FYNNEI. This CDR3 is built from 12 residues. V gave up 1 base and J gave up 8 bases, with 3 bases separating them. Here the CDR3 reads CASSEEDSPLHF. The CDR3 DNA is TGTGCCAGCAGTGAAGAAGATTCACCCCTCCACTTT.

The chain links TRBV5-1 to TRBJ1-1, with TRBD1 as a possible D gene (6 bases). The CDR3 consists of 15 residues. Trimming took 4 bases from V and 2 from J, leaving 15 bases between them. Germline V gene data show CDR1 as SGHRS and CDR2 as YFSETQ. The CDR3 loop is CASSHLAGANTEAFF. In DNA form, the CDR3 reads TGCGCCAGCAGCCATCTAGCAGGGGCAAACACTGAAGCTTTCTTT.

Only one count was recorded for this clone. The chain joins TRBV30 to TRBJ2-5; D gene uncertain. This CDR3 is built from 13 residues. Germline CDR1 reads GTSNPN; CDR2 reads SVGIG (reference sequence). Trimming stripped 2 bases from V and 5 bases from J, with 12 bases between. The CDR3 bases are TGTGCCTGGAGTTGGCGACCTTCGGAGACCCAGTACTTC. It is translated as CAWSWRPSETQYF.

To note about this clone: An end of the junction does not agree with germline; a read error may underlie this. This chain uses TRBV6-4 with TRBJ2-7, with D hard to call. CDR1 is MRHNA and CDR2 is SNTAGT in the germline V gene. The CDR3 loop spans 11 amino acids. The CDR3, as DNA: TGCCCCTATCACACCTCCTACGAGCAGTACTTC. Its protein is CPYHTSYEQYF.

V and J are TRBV7-9 and TRBJ2-3, with D uncertain. Per germline, CDR1 SEHNR and CDR2 FQNEAQ (reference sequence). CDR3 length: 16 amino acids. The ends were cut back, 1 base at V and 0 bases at J, with 11 bases in the middle. The CDR3 sequence is CASSLGQRSSTDTQYF. For the CDR3, the DNA is TGTGCCAGCAGCTTAGGTCAGCGAAGCAGCACAGATACGCAGTATTTT.

This clone was seen once. The V and J genes are TRBV5-4 and TRBJ1-1, with 11 bases identical to TRBD1. V trimming: 0 bases; J trimming: 4 bases; junction bases outside the gene matches: 2. The CDR3 spans 15 residues. Germline CDR1 and CDR2: SGHNT and YYREEE (reference sequence). The CDR3 nucleotides are TGTGCCAGCAGCTTGGTAGGGACAGGGGGCACTGAAGCTTTCTTT. Protein sequence: CASSLVGTGGTEAFF.

The chain recombines TRBV7-2 with TRBJ2-5; possibly TRBD1 or TRBD2 for D (6 bases each). Germline assignment: CDR1 SGHTA and CDR2 FQGNSA. This CDR3 contains 16 residues. V lost 5 bases, J lost 9 bases, and 25 bases lay in between. In DNA form, the CDR3 reads TGTGCCAGCAGCCCGGTTGGGGGGCCCGGCCCAAGGGCCCAGTACTTC. Translation: CASSPVGGPGPRAQYF.

The rearrangement links TRBV9 to TRBJ2-5, with TRBD2 as a possible D gene (5 bases). Germline-derived CDR1 and CDR2 are SGDLS and YYNGEE. V gave up 3 bases and J gave up 7 bases, with 13 bases separating them. CDR3 size: 13 residues. In DNA, the CDR3 is TGTGCCAGCAGCGCACTAGTTTCGGGGACCCAGTACTTC. As protein: CASSALVSGTQYF.

This clone was detected once. The chain is built from TRBV6-1 and TRBJ2-5, with 12 bases lining up with TRBD2. Trimming at V came to 9 bases and at J to 5 bases, leaving 1 base not matched to a gene. The CDR3 contains 12 residues. Germline CDR1 reads MNHNS; CDR2 reads SASEGT. CDR3 region: CARTSGGETQYF. DNA of the CDR3: TGTGCCAGGACTAGCGGGGGCGAGACCCAGTACTTC.

This sequence joins TRBV6-5 and TRBJ1-1; D may be TRBD1 (6 bases). Germline V gene data show CDR1 as MNHEY and CDR2 as SVGAGI. CDR3 length: 13 amino acids. The ends were cut back, 7 bases at V and 5 bases at J, with 14 bases in the middle. CDR3 bases: TGTGCCAGCATTAATACAGGGAGGACTGAAGCTTTCTTT. Its protein product is CASINTGRTEAFF.

The rearrangement links TRBV12-5 to TRBJ1-5, with 7 bases identical to TRBD1. The germline V gene has CDR1 LGHNT and CDR2 FRNRAP. V shed 6 bases, J shed 0 bases, and the junction held 17 bases outside the gene matches. This CDR3 has 19 amino acids. CDR3 nucleotide sequence: TGTGCTAGTGGCCCTGAACTGGGACAGCCTTCTTATAGCAATCAGCCCCAGCATTTT. Amino acid sequence: CASGPELGQPSYSNQPQHF.

This clone was found a few times. This chain joins TRBV10-2 and TRBJ1-6; 9 nucleotides line up with TRBD1. This CDR3 has 13 amino acids. The V and J ends lost 9 bases and 8 bases, in that order; junction bases with no gene match: 5. The germline V gene encodes CDR1 WSHSY and CDR2 SAAADI. For the CDR3, the DNA is TGCGCCAGGTGGGACAGGGAGGATTCACCCCTCCACTTT. Translated, it gives CARWDREDSPLHF.

The V gene is TRBV5-4, the J gene TRBJ1-2, with 7 bases lining up with TRBD1. This CDR3 spans 13 amino acids. J was trimmed by 4 bases and V by 4 bases; bases with no gene match: 4. Germline V CDR1 and CDR2: SGHNT, YYREEE (reference sequence). CDR3 DNA sequence: TGTGCCAGCAGCGTAGGGACAGCCTATGGCTACACCTTC. It specifies CASSVGTAYGYTF.

This chain connects TRBV9 to TRBJ2-2, with a tentative D call TRBD1 (6 bases). CDR3 length equals 15 residues. V was clipped by 2 bases and J by 2 bases, with 10 bases between them. Germline CDR1 SGDLS, CDR2 YYNGEE. The CDR3 protein is CASSVSGTNTGELFF. The CDR3 DNA reads TGTGCCAGCAGCGTTTCAGGGACAAACACCGGGGAGCTGTTTTTT.